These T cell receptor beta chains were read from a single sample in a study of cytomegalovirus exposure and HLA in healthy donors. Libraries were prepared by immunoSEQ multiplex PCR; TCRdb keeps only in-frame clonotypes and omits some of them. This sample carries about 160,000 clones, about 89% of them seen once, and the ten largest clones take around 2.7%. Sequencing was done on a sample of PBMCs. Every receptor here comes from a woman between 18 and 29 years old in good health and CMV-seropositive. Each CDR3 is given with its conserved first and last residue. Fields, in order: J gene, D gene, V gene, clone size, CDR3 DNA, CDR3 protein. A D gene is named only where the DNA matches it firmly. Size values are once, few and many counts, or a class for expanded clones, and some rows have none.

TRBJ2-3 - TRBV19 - TGTGCCAGTAGTATACGTGCCGGAGATACGCAGTATTTT CASSIRAGDTQYF
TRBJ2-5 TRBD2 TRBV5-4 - TGTGCCAGCAGCCCGGGAGGGGGAGGCGGAGAGACCCAGTACTTC CASSPGGGGGETQYF
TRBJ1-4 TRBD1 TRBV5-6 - TGTGCCAGCAGCCCGGGACAGGGGATCACCCTAAATGAAAAACTGTTTTTT CASSPGQGITLNEKLFF
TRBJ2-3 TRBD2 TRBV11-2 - TGTGCCAGCAGCCAGGGACTAGCGGGAGGACCTAGCACAGATACGCAGTATTTT CASSQGLAGGPSTDTQYF
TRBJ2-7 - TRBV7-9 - TGTGCCATCCGGGACAACTACGAGCAGTACTTC CAIRDNYEQYF
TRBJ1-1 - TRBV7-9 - TGTGCCAGCAGCTTATTATTACAGCAGAACACTGAAGCTTTCTTT CASSLLLQQNTEAFF
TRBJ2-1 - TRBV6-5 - TGTGCCAGCAGCTCGACTTACAATGAGCAGTTCTTC CASSSTYNEQFF
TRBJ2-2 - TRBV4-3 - TGCGCCAGCAGCCAAGATACTAGTGCGAACACCGGGGAGCTGTTTTTT CASSQDTSANTGELFF
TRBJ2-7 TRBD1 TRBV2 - TGTGCCAGCAGTGAGGTGGGACAGTCCTCCTACGAGCAGTACTTC CASSEVGQSSYEQYF
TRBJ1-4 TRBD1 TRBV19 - TGTGCCAGTAGAGTAAGGGGACAGGCGAATGAAAAACTGTTTTTT CASRVRGQANEKLFF
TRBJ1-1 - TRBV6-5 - TGTGCCAGCAGTTACCGGGTAGACTCCACTGAAGCTTTCTTT CASSYRVDSTEAFF
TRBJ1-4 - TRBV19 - TGTGCCAGTGGGGGAGGAGAAAAACTGTTTTTT CASGGGEKLFF
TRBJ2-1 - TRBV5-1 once TGCGCCAGCAGCTTGGGGTTTCGGAGGGGCGCGAACAATGAGCAGTTCTTC CASSLGFRRGANNEQFF
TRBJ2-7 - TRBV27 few TGTGCCAGCAGTCTAGCCCATACAGGGCTCGAGCAGTACTTC CASSLAHTGLEQYF
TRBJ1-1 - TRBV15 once TGTGCCACCAGCACTACCTTGTTCACTGAAGCTTTCTTT CATSTTLFTEAFF
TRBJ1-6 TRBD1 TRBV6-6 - TGTGCCAGCAGTTATAGACAGGGGGTTTCACCCCTCCACTTT CASSYRQGVSPLHF
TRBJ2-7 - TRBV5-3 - TGTGCCAGAACACGTCGCAGGGTAGCCTACGAGCAGTACTTC CARTRRRVAYEQYF
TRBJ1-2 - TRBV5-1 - TGCGCCAGCAGCTTCGACAGGAGTGGCTACACCTTC CASSFDRSGYTF
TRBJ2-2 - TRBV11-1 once TGTGCCAGCAGCAAAGGGGGGAACACCGGGGAGCTGTTTTTT CASSKGGNTGELFF
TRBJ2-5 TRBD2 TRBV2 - TGTGCCAGCAGTTTGGATTTGGCGGGGGGGCCACAAGAGACCCAGTACTTC CASSLDLAGGPQETQYF
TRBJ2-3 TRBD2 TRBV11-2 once TGTGCCAGCAGCCCTAGAGCGGGAGGTTCCACAGATACGCAGTATTTT CASSPRAGGSTDTQYF
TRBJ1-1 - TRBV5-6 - TGTGCCAGCAGCTTAACAGCGAACACTGAAGCTTTCTTT CASSLTANTEAFF
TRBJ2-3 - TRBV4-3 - TGCGCCAGCAGCCAAGACTGGAACGGGAGAGGAGTGTGGACAGATACGCAGTATTTT CASSQDWNGRGVWTDTQYF
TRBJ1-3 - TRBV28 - TGTGCCAGCAGACCACAAGAAGCGGGAAACACCATATATTTT CASRPQEAGNTIYF
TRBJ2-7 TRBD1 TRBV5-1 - TGCGCCAGCAACGGACAGGGGCCCGAGCAGTACTTC CASNGQGPEQYF
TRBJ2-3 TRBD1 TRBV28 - TGTGCCAGCAGTTTCAGGACAGGGGGCGTCGATACGCAGTATTTT CASSFRTGGVDTQYF
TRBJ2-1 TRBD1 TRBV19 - TGTGCCAGTAACCCGATTCCCGGGACAGGGCAGGGCAATGAGCAGTTCTTC CASNPIPGTGQGNEQFF
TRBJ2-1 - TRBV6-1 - TGTGCCAGCAGTGAAGTTAGAGTTTACAATGAGCAGTTCTTC CASSEVRVYNEQFF
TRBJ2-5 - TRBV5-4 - TGTGCCAGCAGCTTGGCGGAGACCCAGTACTTC CASSLAETQYF
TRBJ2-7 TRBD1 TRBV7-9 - TGTGCCAGCAGCTTAACAGGGGGCCGCGAGCAGTACTTC CASSLTGGREQYF
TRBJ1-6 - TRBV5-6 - TGTGCCAGCAGCTTGAGCAGGGTTCGGTCACCCCTCCACTTT CASSLSRVRSPLHF
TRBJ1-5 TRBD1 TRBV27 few TGTGCCAGCAGTTTCCACGCTGGGACAGGGGGCCGGGGCAATCAGCCCCAGCATTTT CASSFHAGTGGRGNQPQHF
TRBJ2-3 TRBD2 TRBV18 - TGTGCCAGCTCATCGAACCTCGGCGGGGGTACAGATACGCAGTATTTT CASSSNLGGGTDTQYF
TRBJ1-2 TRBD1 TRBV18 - TGTGCCAGCTCACGCGGGACAGGGAGCCTCCCCTATGGCTACACCTTC CASSRGTGSLPYGYTF
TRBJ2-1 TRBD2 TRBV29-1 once TGCAGCGTTGTCACTAGCGGGAGTCAAAATGAGCAGTTCTTC CSVVTSGSQNEQFF
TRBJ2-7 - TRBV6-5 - TGTGCCAGCAGTTACTCCAGGACACGACCGTCCTACGAGCAGTACTTC CASSYSRTRPSYEQYF
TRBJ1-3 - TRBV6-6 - TGTGCCAGCAGTTACCCCCGGGGAGTTGGAAACACCATATATTTT CASSYPRGVGNTIYF
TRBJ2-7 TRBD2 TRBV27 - TGTGCCAGCAGTTTATCGTTTACTAGCGGATCCTACGAGCAGTACTTC CASSLSFTSGSYEQYF
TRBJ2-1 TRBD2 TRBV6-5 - TGTGCCAGCAGTCCCGGGGTAGCGGGAGTAAACGAGCAGTTCTTC CASSPGVAGVNEQFF
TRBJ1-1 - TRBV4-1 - TGCGCCAGCAGCCAAGAAGGTGGGGCTGGGAACACTGAAGCTTTCTTT CASSQEGGAGNTEAFF
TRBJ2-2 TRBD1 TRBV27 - TGTGCCAGCAGTCCCCGGGGCGGGACAGGGGATCGGACCGGGGAGCTGTTTTTT CASSPRGGTGDRTGELFF
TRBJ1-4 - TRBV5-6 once TGTGCCAGCAGTACGGGCTTCCCGGGGGGAGAACTGTTTTTT CASSTGFPGGELFF
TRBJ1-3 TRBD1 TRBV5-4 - TGTGCCAGCAGCTTGGGGGCAGGGGGTCTCGGTGCATTGGGAAACACCATATATTTT CASSLGAGGLGALGNTIYF
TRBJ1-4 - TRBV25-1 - TGTGCCAGCAGTTTCCTTACAACACAGGGAGATAATGAAAAACTGTTTTTT CASSFLTTQGDNEKLFF
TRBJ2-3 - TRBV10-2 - TGCGCCAGCAGCCTACAGGGGGGGCCGGGTACGCAGTATTTT CASSLQGGPGTQYF
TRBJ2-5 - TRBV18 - TGTGCCAGCTCACCCCGGGAACTCCAAGAGACCCAGTACTTC CASSPRELQETQYF
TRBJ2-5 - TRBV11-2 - TGTGCCAGCAGCGCGGAAGAGACCCAGTACTTC CASSAEETQYF
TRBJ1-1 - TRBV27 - TGTGCCAGCGTTAGCGGGGACGGGACTGAAGCTTTCTTT CASVSGDGTEAFF
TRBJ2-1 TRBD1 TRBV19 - TGTGCCAGTAGTATAGCAGAGGGGGCCCCTCTCAATGAGCAGTTCTTC CASSIAEGAPLNEQFF
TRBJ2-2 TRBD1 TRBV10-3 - TGTGCCATCAGTGAAAGGACAGGGGTTACCGGGGAGCTGTTTTTT CAISERTGVTGELFF